This T cell receptor (beta chain) was documented in a study of blood T cell repertoires in COVID-19. Study summary: Samples came from the United States, Italy and Spain, spanning acute and convalescent COVID-19. Sources were T cells, B-cell-depleted T cells, or PBMCs; the material itself was cDNA or gDNA.

How the authors handled the data: Estimated nucleated cell counts came from reference gene primer amplification. Produced via immunoSEQ multiplex PCR; TCRdb's table is partial and in-frame only. That table furnishes V, J and clone size, whereas the DNA furnished D and trimming. The sample has 45,000 to 70,000 clones; around nine tenths are singletons. The origin of this receptor is a woman aged 55-70 years with COVID-19, enrolled during active disease. What was sequenced was peripheral blood.

The CDR3 nucleotides are TGTGCCAGCAGTGAAAGGAGGCACTCCACCCTCCACTTT. The encoded protein is CASSERRHSTLHF. The rearrangement joins TRBV6-1 to TRBJ1-6; no clear D gene. Germline values: CDR1 MNHNS, CDR2 SASEGT. The CDR3 runs to 13 residues. The V end was cut by 2 bases, the J end by 14 bases, with 13 bases between.